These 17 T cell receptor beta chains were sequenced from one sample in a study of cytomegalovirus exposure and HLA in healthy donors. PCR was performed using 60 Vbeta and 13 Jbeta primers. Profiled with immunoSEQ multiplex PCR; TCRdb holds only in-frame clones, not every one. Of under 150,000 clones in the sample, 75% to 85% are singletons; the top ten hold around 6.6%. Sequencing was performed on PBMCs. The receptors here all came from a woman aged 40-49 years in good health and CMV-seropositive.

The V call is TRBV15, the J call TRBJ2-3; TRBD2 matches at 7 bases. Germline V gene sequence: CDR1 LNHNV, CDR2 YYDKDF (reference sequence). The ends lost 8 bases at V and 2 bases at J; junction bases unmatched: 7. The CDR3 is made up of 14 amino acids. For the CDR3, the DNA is TGTGCCACCGCCGGGGGAGGGGACACAGATACGCAGTATTTT. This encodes CATAGGGDTDTQYF.

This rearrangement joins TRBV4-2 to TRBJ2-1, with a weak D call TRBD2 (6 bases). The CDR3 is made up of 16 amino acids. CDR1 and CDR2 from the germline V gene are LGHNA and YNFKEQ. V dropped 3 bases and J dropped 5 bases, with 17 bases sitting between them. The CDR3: CASSHPSGLRNNEQFF. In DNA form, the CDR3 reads TGTGCCAGCAGCCATCCCAGCGGACTACGCAACAATGAGCAGTTCTTC.

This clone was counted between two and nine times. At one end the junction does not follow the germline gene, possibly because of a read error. DNA of the CDR3: TGTTCCAGCAGCATAGAAGGTGCGGTCCCGTACTTC. Its translation is CSSSIEGAVPYF. This sequence joins TRBV7-9 and TRBJ1-2; D gene uncertain. Per germline, CDR1 SEHNR and CDR2 FQNEAQ (reference sequence). The CDR3 has 12 residues.

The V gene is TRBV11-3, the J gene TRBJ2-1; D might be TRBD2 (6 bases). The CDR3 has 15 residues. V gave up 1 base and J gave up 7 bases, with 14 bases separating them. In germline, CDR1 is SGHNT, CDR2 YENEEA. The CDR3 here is CASSLGSLAGNEQFF. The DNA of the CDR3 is TGTGCCAGCAGCTTAGGTTCACTAGCAGGGAATGAGCAGTTCTTC. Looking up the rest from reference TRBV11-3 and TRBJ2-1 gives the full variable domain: EAGVVQSPRYKIIEKKQPVAFWCNPISGHNTLYWYLQNLGQGPELLIRYENEEAVDDSQLPKDRFSAERLKGVDSTLKIQPAELGDSAVYLCASSLGSLAGNEQFFGPGTRLTVL.

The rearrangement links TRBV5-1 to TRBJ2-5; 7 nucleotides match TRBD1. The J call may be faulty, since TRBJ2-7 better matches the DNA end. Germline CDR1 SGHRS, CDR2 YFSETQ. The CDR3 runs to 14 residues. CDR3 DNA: TGCGCCAGCAGCTTGGACAGGGGCTCCTACGAGCAGTACTTC. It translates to CASSLDRGSYEQYF.

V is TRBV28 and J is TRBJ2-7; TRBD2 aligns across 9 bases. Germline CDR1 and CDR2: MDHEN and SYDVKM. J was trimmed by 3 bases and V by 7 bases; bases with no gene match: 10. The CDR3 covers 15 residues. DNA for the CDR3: TGTGCCAGCAATGTGGCTAGCGGGAATGTCTACGAGCAGTACTTC. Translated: CASNVASGNVYEQYF.

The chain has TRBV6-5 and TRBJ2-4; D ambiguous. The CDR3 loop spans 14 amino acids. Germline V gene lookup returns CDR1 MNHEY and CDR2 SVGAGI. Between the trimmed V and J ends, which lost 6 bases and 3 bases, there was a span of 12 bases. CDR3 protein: CASSSVSIKNIQYF. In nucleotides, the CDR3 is TGTGCCAGCAGCTCCGTGAGCATCAAAAACATTCAGTACTTC.

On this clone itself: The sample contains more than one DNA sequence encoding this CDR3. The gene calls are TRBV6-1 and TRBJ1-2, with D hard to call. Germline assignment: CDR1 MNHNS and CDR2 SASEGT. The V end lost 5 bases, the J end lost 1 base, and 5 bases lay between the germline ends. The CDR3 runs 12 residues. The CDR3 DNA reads TGTGCCAGCAGTCACAGTAACTATGGCTACACCTTC. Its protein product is CASSHSNYGYTF.

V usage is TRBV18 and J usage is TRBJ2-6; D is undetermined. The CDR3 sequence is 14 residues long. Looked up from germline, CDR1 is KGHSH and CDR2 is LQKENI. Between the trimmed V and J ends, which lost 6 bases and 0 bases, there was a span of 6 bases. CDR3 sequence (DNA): TGTGCCAGCTCTGAGGACTCTGGGGCCAACGTCCTGACTTTC. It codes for CASSEDSGANVLTF.

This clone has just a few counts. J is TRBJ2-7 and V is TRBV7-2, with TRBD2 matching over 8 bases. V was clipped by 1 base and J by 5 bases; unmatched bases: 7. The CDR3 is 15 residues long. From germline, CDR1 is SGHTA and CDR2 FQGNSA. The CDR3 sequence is CASSLVGSGSNEQYF. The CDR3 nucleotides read TGTGCCAGCAGCTTAGTAGGCAGCGGGAGTAACGAGCAGTACTTC.

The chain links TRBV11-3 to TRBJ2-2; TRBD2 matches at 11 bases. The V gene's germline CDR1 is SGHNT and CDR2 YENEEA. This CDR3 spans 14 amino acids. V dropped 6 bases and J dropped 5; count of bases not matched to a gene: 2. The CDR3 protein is CASSRTSGTGELFF. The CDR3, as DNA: TGTGCCAGCAGTAGGACTAGCGGGACCGGGGAGCTGTTTTTT.

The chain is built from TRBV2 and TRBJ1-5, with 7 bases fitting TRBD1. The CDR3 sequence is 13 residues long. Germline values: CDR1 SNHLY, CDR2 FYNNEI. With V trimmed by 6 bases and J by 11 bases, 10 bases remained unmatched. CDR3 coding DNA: TGTGCCAGCAGGGGGGGACACAGGGGCACCCAGCATTTT. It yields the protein CASRGGHRGTQHF. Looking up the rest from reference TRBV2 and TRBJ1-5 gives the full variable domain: EPEVTQTPSHQVTQMGQEVILRCVPISNHLYFYWYRQILGQKVEFLVSFYNNEISEKSEIFDDQFSVERPDGSNFTLKIRSTKLEDSAMYFCASRGGHRGTQHFGDGTRLSIL.

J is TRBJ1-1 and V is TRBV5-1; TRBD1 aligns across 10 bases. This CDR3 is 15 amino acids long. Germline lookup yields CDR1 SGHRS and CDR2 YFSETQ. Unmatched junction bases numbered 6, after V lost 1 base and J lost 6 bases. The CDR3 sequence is CASSLQDRGSPEAFF. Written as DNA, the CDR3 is TGCGCCAGCAGCTTGCAGGACAGGGGGTCACCTGAAGCTTTCTTT.

CDR3 in amino acids: CASSLDGPGQGDEQYF. The CDR3 bases are TGTGCCAGCAGCTTAGACGGGCCGGGACAGGGGGATGAGCAGTACTTC. V and J are TRBV7-2 and TRBJ2-7; 11 bases fit TRBD1. The CDR3 loop spans 16 amino acids. The germline V gene encodes CDR1 SGHTA and CDR2 FQGNSA. The V segment lost 1 base and the J segment 7 bases; nucleotides outside the gene matches: 9.

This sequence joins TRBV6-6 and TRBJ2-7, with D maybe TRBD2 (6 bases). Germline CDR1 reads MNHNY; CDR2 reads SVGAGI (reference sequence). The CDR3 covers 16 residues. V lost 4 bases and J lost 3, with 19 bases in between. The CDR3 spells CASSSDTGEYLYEQYF. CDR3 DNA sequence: TGTGCCAGCAGTTCTGACACGGGGGAGTACCTCTACGAGCAGTACTTC.

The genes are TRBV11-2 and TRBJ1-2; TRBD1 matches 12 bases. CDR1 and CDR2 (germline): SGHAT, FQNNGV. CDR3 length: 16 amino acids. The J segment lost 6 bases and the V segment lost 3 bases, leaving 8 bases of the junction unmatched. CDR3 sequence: CASSLWGTGGDHGYTF. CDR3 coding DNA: TGTGCCAGCAGCTTGTGGGGGACAGGGGGCGACCATGGCTACACCTTC.

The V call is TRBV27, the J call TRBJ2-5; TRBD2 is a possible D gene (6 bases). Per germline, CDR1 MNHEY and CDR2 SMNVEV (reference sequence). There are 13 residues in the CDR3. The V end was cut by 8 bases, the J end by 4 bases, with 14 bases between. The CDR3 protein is CASSPWRAETQYF. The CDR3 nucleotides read TGTGCCAGCTCACCTTGGAGGGCAGAGACCCAGTACTTC.